This T cell receptor (beta chain) is from a study of T cell repertoires in aging, cancer and after chemotherapy. Broader study findings: Median generation probability rose over the chemotherapy interval in each cancer cohort, suggesting rebound thymic output.

This CDR3 has 15 amino acids. V was pared by 3 bases and J by 1 base, with 9 bases between. Per the germline V gene, CDR1 is MDHEN and CDR2 is SYDVKM. TCR beta rearrangements were amplified from peripheral blood genomic DNA. A mixed TRB-A/B primer pool amplified rearranged TRB by multiplex touch-down PCR. Via MiXCR, TCRdb re-called the multiplex PCR reads, giving one row per CDR3 protein. The sample lists around 3,000 distinct CDR3 sequences; approximately 24% were seen once. This clonotype has just one count. The antigen is not known. The chain couples TRBV28 to TRBJ2-2, with D uncertain. The sample comprised blood. The receptor comes from a human donor with a solid tumor. This CDR3 reads CASSFSVLNTGELFF. CDR3 sequence (DNA): TGTGCCAGCAGTTTCTCAGTATTGAACACCGGGGAGCTGTTTTTT.